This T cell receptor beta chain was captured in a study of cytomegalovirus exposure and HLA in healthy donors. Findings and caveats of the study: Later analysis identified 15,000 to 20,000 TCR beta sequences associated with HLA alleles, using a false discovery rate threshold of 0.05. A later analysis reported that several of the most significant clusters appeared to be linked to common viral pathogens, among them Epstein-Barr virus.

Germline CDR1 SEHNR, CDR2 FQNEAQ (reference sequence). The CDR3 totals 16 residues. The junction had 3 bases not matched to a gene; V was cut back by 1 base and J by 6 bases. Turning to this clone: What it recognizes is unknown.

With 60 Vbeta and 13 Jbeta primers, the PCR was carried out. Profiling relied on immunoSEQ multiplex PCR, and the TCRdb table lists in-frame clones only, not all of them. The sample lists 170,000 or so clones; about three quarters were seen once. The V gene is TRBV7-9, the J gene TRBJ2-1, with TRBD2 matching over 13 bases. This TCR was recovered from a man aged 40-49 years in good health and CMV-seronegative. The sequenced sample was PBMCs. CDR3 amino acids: CASSLGWTSGSNEQFF. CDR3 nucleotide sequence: TGTGCCAGCAGCTTAGGCTGGACTAGCGGGAGCAATGAGCAGTTCTTC.